The next 29 T cell receptor beta chains were all read from a single sample in a study of cytomegalovirus exposure and HLA in healthy donors. PCR amplification relied on 60 Vbeta primers (plus 13 Jbeta primers). The data were produced by immunoSEQ multiplex PCR, yet TCRdb's version contains in-frame clones alone and is incomplete. The sample consists of 150,000 to 200,000 clones, 70% to 75% of them appearing once. Sequenced material: PBMCs. These receptors came from a young man in good health and CMV-seropositive.

V gene TRBV6-1 combines with J gene TRBJ1-1; D unclear. The germline V gene has CDR1 MNHNS and CDR2 SASEGT. The CDR3 totals 11 residues. The V end lost 5 bases, the J end lost 3 bases, and 4 bases lay between the germline ends. DNA of the CDR3: TGTGCCAGCAGTTTATACACTGAAGCTTTCTTT. Amino acid sequence: CASSLYTEAFF.

The chain recombines TRBV7-3 with TRBJ2-5; 7 bases match TRBD2. The CDR3 contains 15 residues. The V gene end was trimmed by 2 bases and the J gene end by 5 bases; junction bases not matched to a gene: 8. Germline-derived CDR1 and CDR2 are SGHTA and FQGTGA. The CDR3 spells CASSLLAGVAETQYF. The CDR3, as DNA: TGTGCCAGCAGCTTACTTGCGGGGGTTGCGGAGACCCAGTACTTC.

V and J are TRBV14 and TRBJ2-3; D might be TRBD1 (6 bases). The CDR3 loop spans 17 amino acids. Germline CDR1 is SGHDN and CDR2 is FVKESK. V shed 3 bases and J shed 2 bases, with 18 bases lying between them. The CDR3 is CASSHPSRDIYTDTQYF. In DNA, the CDR3 is TGTGCCAGCAGCCATCCAAGCCGGGACATCTACACAGATACGCAGTATTTT.

The chain links TRBV2 to TRBJ2-5, with 12 bases lining up with TRBD2. Germline CDR1 SNHLY, CDR2 FYNNEI. Trimming took 6 bases from V and 4 from J; bases not matched to a gene: 15. The CDR3 totals 18 residues. The CDR3 coding sequence is TGTGCCAGCAGACCGACTAGCGGGGGCCCCAACCAGGGAGAGACCCAGTACTTC. Residues: CASRPTSGGPNQGETQYF.

This clone has only one observation. The V gene is TRBV6-5, the J gene TRBJ2-5; 9 bases map to TRBD1. J lost 5 bases, V lost 2 bases, and 9 bases had no gene match. CDR1 is MNHEY and CDR2 is SVGAGI in the germline V gene. The CDR3 runs to 16 residues. For the CDR3, the DNA is TGTGCCAGCAGTTACCTGGGACAGGGAGTTCAGGAGACCCAGTACTTC. Translation gives CASSYLGQGVQETQYF.

The table lists this clone with a few counts. The chain is built from TRBV11-2 and TRBJ2-2; 12 bases fit TRBD2. Germline CDR1 and CDR2: SGHAT and FQNNGV. Unmatched junction bases numbered 12, after V lost 4 bases and J lost 3 bases. This CDR3 region has 19 residues. Here the CDR3 DNA reads TGTGCCAGCAGCTCCCCCCTAGCGGGGGGGCCTTCGCACACCGGGGAGCTGTTTTTT. Residues: CASSSPLAGGPSHTGELFF.

The chain joins TRBV2 to TRBJ1-1; 9 bases are shared with TRBD1. There are 14 residues in the CDR3. CDR1 SNHLY and CDR2 FYNNEI come from the germline V gene. J was trimmed by 1 base and V by 6 bases; bases with no gene match: 3. The CDR3 DNA follows: TGTGCCAGCAGGAGGGGACAGGGGAACACTGAAGCTTTCTTT. Amino acid sequence: CASRRGQGNTEAFF.

The V gene is TRBV4-1, the J gene TRBJ1-5; D uncertain. Trimming cost V 1 base and J 3 bases, with 10 bases left between them. CDR1 is MGHRA and CDR2 is YSYEKL in the germline V gene. The CDR3 runs 15 residues. The CDR3 loop is CASSQGFRDNQPQHF. The CDR3 region has the DNA TGCGCCAGCAGCCAAGGTTTCCGGGACAATCAGCCCCAGCATTTT.

This clone occurred a few times. The chain uses TRBV6-6 and TRBJ1-2, with D hard to call. The V and J ends lost 5 bases and 0 bases respectively, with 10 bases between them. The germline V gene has CDR1 MNHNY and CDR2 SVGAGI (reference sequence). The CDR3 has 14 amino acids. The CDR3 here is CASSPAPANYGYTF. DNA of the CDR3: TGTGCCAGCAGTCCCGCCCCGGCTAACTATGGCTACACCTTC.

The chain joins TRBV4-2 to TRBJ1-2, with 9 bases fitting TRBD1. Germline values: CDR1 LGHNA, CDR2 YNFKEQ. This CDR3 comprises 17 residues. The ends lost 0 bases at V and 5 bases at J; junction bases unmatched: 10. CDR3 bases: TGTGCCAGCAGCCAAGAGGGCTCTCGACAGGGGGTATATGGCTACACCTTC. This codes for CASSQEGSRQGVYGYTF.

In its sample, this clone was seen once. The gene calls are TRBV5-1 and TRBJ2-1, with D possibly being TRBD1 (5 bases). Per the germline V gene, CDR1 is SGHRS and CDR2 is YFSETQ. V lost 4 bases and J 3 bases, leaving 17 bases between the germline ends. CDR3 length: 16 residues. DNA for the CDR3: TGCGCCAGCAGCGAACCTGACAGTTGGGACTACAATGAGCAGTTCTTC. This codes for CASSEPDSWDYNEQFF.

This clone has a handful of counts. The V and J genes are TRBV6-6 and TRBJ2-7, with 8 bases fitting TRBD1. In germline, CDR1 is MNHNY, CDR2 SVGAGI (reference sequence). CDR3 length: 13 residues. After removal of 7 bases from V and 9 bases from J, the junction contained 11 bases not matched to a gene. CDR3 coding DNA: TGTGCCAGCACCCCGGGACAGGAGGTCGGGCAGTACGTC. It is translated as CASTPGQEVGQYV.

V and J are TRBV18 and TRBJ2-2; D not resolved. Germline CDR1 reads KGHSH; CDR2 reads LQKENI. Trimming removed 3 bases from V and 0 bases from J, with 5 bases in between. The CDR3 has 14 residues. In DNA form, the CDR3 reads TGTGCCAGCTCACCCGTTACGAACACCGGGGAGCTGTTTTTT. Translating gives CASSPVTNTGELFF.

The chain joins TRBV7-2 to TRBJ2-1; 8 bases line up with TRBD2. The CDR3 has 13 residues. Looked up from germline, CDR1 is SGHTA and CDR2 is FQGNSA. Unmatched junction bases numbered 11, after V lost 4 bases and J lost 15 bases. The CDR3 DNA sequence: TGTGCCAGCAGCTCTGAACCCGGGGGGGTATGGTTCTTC. It yields the protein CASSSEPGGVWFF.

The count of this clone is one. The V call is TRBV5-1, the J call TRBJ2-7; the match to TRBD1 covers 12 bases. V was pared by 0 bases and J by 6 bases, with 4 bases of the junction left unmatched. This CDR3 is 15 amino acids long. Germline CDR1 SGHRS, CDR2 YFSETQ. CDR3 residues: CASSLDGTGGVEQYV. CDR3 DNA sequence: TGCGCCAGCAGCTTGGATGGGACAGGGGGCGTCGAGCAGTACGTC.

The V gene is TRBV14, the J gene TRBJ2-1; TRBD1 matches 12 bases. The germline V gene has CDR1 SGHDN and CDR2 FVKESK. The V and J ends lost 3 bases and 7 bases, in that order; junction bases with no gene match: 7. The CDR3 consists of 16 residues. The CDR3 loop is CASSQRGQGAPNEQFF. As DNA, the CDR3 is TGTGCCAGCAGCCAGAGGGGACAGGGGGCGCCGAATGAGCAGTTCTTC.

J is TRBJ2-1 and V is TRBV13; D remains unclear. Trimming cost V 0 bases and J 5 bases, with 11 bases left between them. Germline CDR1 and CDR2: PRHDT and FYEKMQ (reference sequence). The CDR3 spans 15 residues. The CDR3 loop reads CASSLGYNYDNEQFF. As DNA, the CDR3 is TGTGCCAGCAGCTTAGGGTACAATTATGACAATGAGCAGTTCTTC.

A few counts support this clone. The chain is built from TRBV29-1 and TRBJ2-1, with TRBD2 matching over 11 bases. The CDR3 extends over 16 amino acids. Germline V gene lookup returns CDR1 SQVTM and CDR2 ANQGSEA. V was clipped by 4 bases and J by 3 bases; unmatched bases: 8. The CDR3 is CSVVPSGGPNYNEQFF. In DNA form, the CDR3 reads TGCAGCGTTGTACCTAGCGGGGGGCCCAACTACAATGAGCAGTTCTTC.

The V gene is TRBV4-1, the J gene TRBJ2-5; D possibly corresponds to TRBD2 (6 bases). The CDR3 covers 14 residues. Germline lookup yields CDR1 MGHRA and CDR2 YSYEKL. Trimming took 4 bases from V and 4 from J, leaving 13 bases between them. CDR3 amino acids: CASSPGGSVETQYF. CDR3 DNA: TGCGCCAGCAGCCCCGGGGGTTCAGTAGAGACCCAGTACTTC.

The chain recombines TRBV5-8 with TRBJ1-2; 7 positions match TRBD1. Germline V gene lookup returns CDR1 SGHTS and CDR2 YDEGEE. The CDR3 is 14 residues long. The ends lost 0 bases at V and 6 bases at J; junction bases unmatched: 5. The CDR3 spells CASSLGRGPDGYTF. In nucleotides, the CDR3 is TGTGCCAGCAGCTTGGGGAGGGGGCCGGATGGCTACACCTTC.

The DNA of the CDR3 is TGCGCCAGCAGCCCCGGGACAGGGAACACCGGGGAGCTGTTTTTT. It specifies CASSPGTGNTGELFF. J is TRBJ2-2 and V is TRBV5-1; TRBD1 aligns across 8 bases. CDR1 is SGHRS and CDR2 is YFSETQ in the germline V gene. The V and J ends lost 4 bases and 1 base, in that order; junction bases with no gene match: 3. The CDR3 has 15 residues.

The chain employs TRBV5-1 and TRBJ2-6; 9 nucleotides agree with TRBD1. V shed 4 bases, J shed 2 bases, and the junction held 1 base outside the gene matches. CDR3 length: 15 residues. Germline values: CDR1 SGHRS, CDR2 YFSETQ. The CDR3 loop reads CASSTGGTGANVLTF. The CDR3 nucleotides are TGCGCCAGCAGCACAGGGGGCACTGGGGCCAACGTCCTGACTTTC.

V is TRBV7-8 and J is TRBJ1-1; TRBD1 aligns across 7 bases. Trimming cost V 5 bases and J 11 bases; bases outside gene matches: 8. The CDR3 spans 12 residues. CDR1 and CDR2 from the germline V gene are SGHVS and FQNEAQ. The CDR3 DNA is TGTGCCAGCAGCGCAACACAGGGGAGGGCTTTCTTT. Its translation is CASSATQGRAFF.

This clone was counted between two and nine times. This chain uses TRBV7-2 with TRBJ2-2, with 9 bases identical to TRBD1. Germline assignment: CDR1 SGHTA and CDR2 FQGNSA. V trimming: 5 bases; J trimming: 5 bases; junction bases outside the gene matches: 9. The CDR3 covers 16 residues. CDR3 nucleotide sequence: TGTGCCAGCAGCCTTAACCTCGGACAGGGGACCGGGGAGCTGTTTTTT. Protein sequence: CASSLNLGQGTGELFF.

V and J are TRBV10-1 and TRBJ2-3; D ambiguous. Germline CDR1 reads WNHNN; CDR2 reads SYGVQD (reference sequence). The CDR3 contains 13 residues. Deletions cut 2 bases from V and 6 bases from J, with 9 bases between. CDR3 loop: CASSEGPADTQYF. The CDR3 DNA is TGCGCCAGCAGTGAGGGCCCCGCCGATACGCAGTATTTT.

The chain has TRBV29-1 and TRBJ1-1, with 7 nucleotides matching TRBD1. The germline V gene has CDR1 SQVTM and CDR2 ANQGSEA. This CDR3 contains 11 residues. The CDR3 DNA sequence: TGCACCACAGGGGAGAACACTGAAGCTTTCTTT. Its translation: CTTGENTEAFF.

The table lists this clone with a count of one. The chain has TRBV5-1 and TRBJ2-3; TRBD1 agrees at 7 bases. CDR3 length equals 16 residues. Trimming at V came to 9 bases and at J to 0 bases, leaving 13 bases not matched to a gene. Germline assignment: CDR1 SGHRS and CDR2 YFSETQ. CDR3 loop: CATSPGGSTSTDTQYF. The CDR3 coding sequence is TGCGCCACCTCCCCAGGGGGTTCGACTAGCACAGATACGCAGTATTTT.

The chain has TRBV5-1 and TRBJ2-1; possible D gene TRBD1, 6 bases. The CDR3 is 14 amino acids. CDR1 is SGHRS, CDR2 YFSETQ, per germline. V was trimmed by 3 bases and J by 3 bases, leaving 10 bases between them. The CDR3 spells CASSYRDNYNEQFF. For the CDR3, the DNA is TGCGCCAGCAGCTACCGGGACAACTACAATGAGCAGTTCTTC.

This chain's CDR3 is CATLRGGGAYNEQFF. In nucleotides, the CDR3 is TGTGCCACCCTTAGGGGCGGGGGGGCCTACAATGAGCAGTTCTTC. The chain employs TRBV27 and TRBJ2-1; 9 bases align to TRBD2. With 10 bases clipped from V and 2 bases from J, the junction kept 9 bases outside the gene matches. Per germline, CDR1 MNHEY and CDR2 SMNVEV (reference sequence). CDR3 length equals 15 residues.